This T cell receptor beta chain was observed in a study of identical twins. Via MiXCR, TCRdb re-called the 5' RACE reads, giving one row per CDR3 protein. The profile shows 430,000 or so distinct CDR3 sequences, roughly a quarter of them singletons. This clonotype was seen a few times. The antigen remains unidentified. Overall study results and limits: Twins showed weaker excess sharing in their beta out-of-frame sequences. Researchers caution that invariant MAIT and iNKT cells could partly confound zero-insertion analyses.

The CDR3 runs to 16 residues. Unmatched junction bases numbered 13, after V lost 7 bases and J lost 4 bases. Germline V gives CDR1 SGHRS, CDR2 YFSETQ. These data also formed part of another study, on T cells expressing NK-cell markers. That study adds: Each TCR beta repertoire originated in sorted T cells that were CD3+CD56+NKG2C+, CD3+CD56+NKG2C- or CD3+CD56-NKG2C+. HCMV serostatus: most of the eight sequenced donors positive, one negative.

The gene calls are TRBV5-1 and TRBJ2-5, with TRBD2 matching 10 bases. The clonotype was recovered from a woman aged 18-29 years in good health. The sample comprised CD4+ T cells sorted from blood. This CDR3 is CASRGGASGSGETQYF. The CDR3 DNA follows: TGCGCCAGCCGCGGAGGGGCTAGCGGGAGTGGAGAGACCCAGTACTTC.